This T cell receptor (beta chain) derives from a study of Tregs in tolerant kidney transplant recipients. V gave up 3 bases and J gave up 5 bases, with 14 bases separating them. This CDR3 is built from 15 residues. Looked up from germline, CDR1 is ENHRY and CDR2 is SYGVKD. Assay: immunoSEQ multiplex PCR; the TCRdb copy retains only in-frame clones and omits some. Of about 110,000 clones in the sample, around 90% were seen once. The chain couples TRBV10-3 to TRBJ2-1; maybe TRBD2 (6 bases). This receptor was taken from a human donor who received a combined kidney and bone marrow transplant. Source: CD4+ T cells from blood, taken before the transplant. In nucleotides, the CDR3 is TGTGCCATCAGTGATGTACTAGCCAAGAACAATGAGCAGTTCTTC. As protein: CAISDVLAKNNEQFF.